The 16 T cell receptor beta chains below were found in one sample sequenced in a study of identical twins. TCRdb re-analysed the 5' RACE reads in MiXCR, keeping a single row per CDR3 protein. The sample holds approximately 530,000 distinct CDR3 sequences; around 20% are singletons and the top ten take 0.4% to 0.6%. Separately, the same data were catalogued under a study of yellow fever vaccine responses in identical twins.

Input material: CD4+ T cells sorted from blood. The receptors were gathered from a woman aged 18-29 years in good health.

DNA for the CDR3: TGCAGTGTACCGGGACTAGCGGGAGAGACCCAGTACTTC. Its protein product is CSVPGLAGETQYF. J is TRBJ2-5 and V is TRBV20-1, with TRBD2 matching over 12 bases. CDR1 and CDR2 (germline): DFQATT, SNEGSKA (reference sequence). The junction had 4 bases not matched to a gene; V was cut back by 7 bases and J by 4 bases. The CDR3 runs to 13 residues.

The rearrangement links TRBV3-1 to TRBJ2-1, with 8 bases matching TRBD2. From germline, CDR1 is LGHDT and CDR2 YNNKEL (reference sequence). The J segment lost 9 bases and the V segment lost 0 bases, leaving 13 bases of the junction unmatched. CDR3 size: 17 residues. CDR3 in DNA: TGTGCCAGCAGCCAAGATAGCTGGGGGACTAGTAGTCTTGAGCAGTTCTTC. Amino acids: CASSQDSWGTSSLEQFF.

This clonotype showed up just a few times. V gene TRBV20-1 combines with J gene TRBJ2-1; 7 bases line up with TRBD1. The CDR3 runs to 14 residues. Germline CDR1 is DFQATT and CDR2 is SNEGSKA (reference sequence). Trimming at V came to 3 bases and at J to 9 bases, leaving 11 bases not matched to a gene. The CDR3, as DNA: TGCAGTGCTAGGGGGGACAGCCTTAGGTTTGAGCAGTTCTTC. It yields the protein CSARGDSLRFEQFF.

V usage is TRBV3-1 and J usage is TRBJ1-1; TRBD1 is a possible D gene (5 bases). Trimming pared 8 bases from V and 4 bases from J, leaving 20 bases between. The CDR3 covers 15 residues. CDR1 is LGHDT, CDR2 YNNKEL, per germline (reference sequence). CDR3 protein: CASAPRSGISTEAFF. Written as DNA, the CDR3 is TGTGCCAGCGCACCCCGCTCAGGGATATCCACTGAAGCTTTCTTT.

This clonotype has just a few counts. The chain has TRBV29-1 and TRBJ2-1, with 7 bases that match TRBD2. J lost 3 bases, V lost 5 bases, and 13 bases had no gene match. Per the germline V gene, CDR1 is SQVTM and CDR2 is ANQGSEA. The CDR3 is made up of 16 amino acids. CDR3 coding DNA: TGCAGCGTTACCACCTCCAGCGGGATTCTCTACAATGAGCAGTTCTTC. Amino acids: CSVTTSSGILYNEQFF.

This clonotype was counted between two and nine times. V usage is TRBV7-2 and J usage is TRBJ2-7, with D hard to call. Germline lookup yields CDR1 SGHTA and CDR2 FQGNSA. This CDR3 has 15 residues. Trimming took off 2 bases at V and 2 bases at J, with 13 bases between the two ends. CDR3 coding DNA: TGTGCCAGCAGCTTAACCGGACGCTCCACCTACGAGCAGTACTTC. This codes for CASSLTGRSTYEQYF.

In this sample, this clonotype turned up many times. The chain couples TRBV24-1 to TRBJ2-3; 11 nucleotides line up with TRBD2. V gave up 1 base and J gave up 4 bases; unmatched junction bases: 6. The CDR3 is 17 amino acids. Germline CDR1 is KGHDR and CDR2 is SFDVKD. CDR3 in amino acids: CATSDFLTSGNSDTQYF. CDR3 bases: TGTGCCACCAGTGATTTTCTGACTAGCGGGAACTCAGATACGCAGTATTTT.

This clonotype was counted at least ten times. V is TRBV10-3 and J is TRBJ2-7; D call uncertain. Between the trimmed V and J ends, which lost 3 bases and 0 bases, there was a span of 9 bases. The CDR3 consists of 14 residues. From germline, CDR1 is ENHRY and CDR2 SYGVKD. CDR3 DNA: TGTGCCATCAGTGATGGGGAAAGCTCCTACGAGCAGTACGTC. It encodes CAISDGESSYEQYV.

The rearrangement links TRBV29-1 to TRBJ2-3; TRBD1 matches at 7 bases. The length of the CDR3 is 14 residues. Germline V gene sequence: CDR1 SQVTM, CDR2 ANQGSEA. V lost 8 bases, J lost 2 bases, and 10 bases stayed unmatched. CDR3 nucleotides: TGCAGCTACATGACAGGGATTACCACAGATACGCAGTATTTT. Residues: CSYMTGITTDTQYF.

The chain combines TRBV29-1 with TRBJ2-1; 9 bases align to TRBD2. This CDR3 has 15 amino acids. Per germline, CDR1 SQVTM and CDR2 ANQGSEA. V shed 4 bases, J shed 7 bases, and the junction held 11 bases outside the gene matches. Written as DNA, the CDR3 is TGCAGCGTTGTAGGCGGGAGGGCACCTCGGAATGAGCAGTTCTTC. The encoded protein is CSVVGGRAPRNEQFF.

The chain combines TRBV10-3 with TRBJ2-4, with D possibly being TRBD1 (5 bases). There are 13 residues in the CDR3. Trimming shortened V by 3 bases and J by 5 bases, and 8 bases separated the two germline ends. Germline V gene sequence: CDR1 ENHRY, CDR2 SYGVKD. CDR3 in amino acids: CAISEGAQNIQYF. CDR3 in DNA: TGTGCCATCAGTGAAGGGGCCCAAAACATTCAGTACTTC.

This clonotype was seen more than once but under ten times. This chain joins TRBV20-1 and TRBJ2-1; 10 bases fit TRBD2. The germline CDR1 and CDR2 sequences are DFQATT and SNEGSKA (reference sequence). Losses at the gene ends were 2 bases for V and 7 bases for J; bases not matched to a gene: 5. The CDR3 extends over 14 amino acids. DNA for the CDR3: TGCAGTGCTAGATCAAGGACTAGCGGTAATGAGCAGTTCTTC. Its translation is CSARSRTSGNEQFF.

This clonotype appeared a few times. This chain uses TRBV3-1 with TRBJ2-7, with 10 positions matching TRBD1. The CDR3 covers 15 residues. Trimming cost V 5 bases and J 3 bases; bases outside gene matches: 7. Germline CDR1 LGHDT, CDR2 YNNKEL (reference sequence). CDR3 protein: CASSTTGTGVYEQYF. In nucleotides, the CDR3 is TGTGCCAGCAGCACCACCGGGACAGGGGTCTACGAGCAGTACTTC.

Only a few counts were recorded for this clonotype. The chain links TRBV5-5 to TRBJ2-3; D may be TRBD1 (6 bases). The CDR3 spans 17 residues. V was pared by 4 bases and J by 2 bases, with 20 bases between. Per germline, CDR1 SGHKS and CDR2 YYEKEE (reference sequence). The CDR3 coding sequence is TGTGCCAGCAGCCACGGACAGTATATTCTTCTCACAGATACGCAGTATTTT. Encoded protein: CASSHGQYILLTDTQYF. Full variable domain (outside the CDR3, taken from reference TRBV5-5 and TRBJ2-3): DAGVTQSPTHLIKTRGQQVTLRCSPISGHKSVSWYQQVLGQGPQFIFQYYEKEERGRGNFPDRFSARQFPNYSSELNVNALLLGDSALYLCASSHGQYILLTDTQYFGPGTRLTVL.

The chain recombines TRBV28 with TRBJ2-7, with 7 bases matching TRBD2. V shed 5 bases, J shed 7 bases, and the junction held 14 bases outside the gene matches. The CDR3 extends over 15 amino acids. Germline V CDR1 and CDR2: MDHEN, SYDVKM. Here the CDR3 reads CASSPGASGDGEQYF. The CDR3 nucleotides are TGTGCCAGCAGTCCTGGGGCTAGCGGAGACGGGGAGCAGTACTTC.

This rearrangement joins TRBV6-1 to TRBJ1-1, with TRBD1 as a possible D gene (5 bases). This CDR3 is 13 amino acids long. CDR1 is MNHNS and CDR2 is SASEGT in the germline V gene. Trimming left V 0 bases short and J 11 bases short, with 13 bases between. Written as DNA, the CDR3 is TGTGCCAGCAGTGAAGCTAGGGGCGGGGAGGCTTTCTTT. It yields the protein CASSEARGGEAFF.